The 9 T cell receptor beta chains below come from one sample, sequenced in a study of control samples from healthy donors and cancer patients. The method was immunoSEQ multiplex PCR; TCRdb's version includes in-frame clones alone and lacks a portion of them. The sample holds roughly 120,000 clones; over 90% are singletons and the top ten take 2% to 3%. What was sequenced was blood. These receptors were collected from a man younger than 40 in good health.

The rearrangement joins TRBV19 to TRBJ1-5; a possible D gene is TRBD1 (6 bases). The CDR3 extends over 14 amino acids. V lost 8 bases and J 4 bases, leaving 15 bases between the germline ends. Germline V CDR1 and CDR2: LNHDA, SQIVND (reference sequence). The CDR3 coding sequence is TGTGCCAGTCAAAGGGGGGTAGTAAATCAGCCCCAGCATTTT. This gives the protein CASQRGVVNQPQHF.

This rearrangement joins TRBV7-2 to TRBJ2-5; D is possibly TRBD1 (6 bases). The CDR3 is 14 amino acids. V lost 1 base, J lost 2 bases, and 8 bases lay in between. The germline V gene has CDR1 SGHTA and CDR2 FQGNSA. The CDR3 loop reads CASSLGTAQETQYF. Written as DNA, the CDR3 is TGTGCCAGCAGCTTAGGGACAGCACAAGAGACCCAGTACTTC.

The genes are TRBV6-5 and TRBJ2-1; D possibly corresponds to TRBD1 (5 bases). The CDR3 length is 16 residues. V was clipped by 0 bases and J by 2 bases, with 11 bases between them. Per the germline V gene, CDR1 is MNHEY and CDR2 is SVGAGI. The DNA of the CDR3 is TGTGCCAGCAGTTACTCCCAGGGTGCAACCTACAATGAGCAGTTCTTC. It translates to CASSYSQGATYNEQFF.

This clone was seen once. The CDR3 is CAISEGQGSTEAFF. The CDR3 coding sequence is TGTGCCATCAGTGAGGGCCAGGGATCCACTGAAGCTTTCTTT. The chain employs TRBV10-3 and TRBJ1-1; D might be TRBD1 (5 bases). CDR1 and CDR2 (germline): ENHRY, SYGVKD. The CDR3 runs to 14 residues. Trimming took off 2 bases at V and 4 bases at J, with 11 bases between the two ends.

This chain links TRBV11-3 with TRBJ2-1; no firm D call. CDR1 is SGHNT, CDR2 YENEEA, per germline. There are 13 residues in the CDR3. V gave up 8 bases and J gave up 5 bases, with 13 bases separating them. Written as DNA, the CDR3 is TGTGCCAGCGCAAGACGCCTCAACAATGAGCAGTTCTTC. It specifies CASARRLNNEQFF.

The chain links TRBV27 to TRBJ1-1; D remains ambiguous. The CDR3 length is 14 residues. Per germline, CDR1 MNHEY and CDR2 SMNVEV (reference sequence). V was cut by 6 bases and J by 2 bases, with 13 bases left in between. CDR3 sequence reads: CASSLRPENTEAFF. CDR3 coding DNA: TGTGCCAGCAGCCTTCGCCCGGAAAACACTGAAGCTTTCTTT.

The gene calls are TRBV27 and TRBJ1-6, with 7 bases that match TRBD1. This CDR3 has 14 amino acids. With 4 bases clipped from V and 5 bases from J, the junction kept 2 bases outside the gene matches. The germline V gene encodes CDR1 MNHEY and CDR2 SMNVEV (reference sequence). CDR3 loop: CASSSTGDNSPLHF. In nucleotides, the CDR3 is TGTGCCAGCAGTTCAACAGGGGATAATTCACCCCTCCACTTT.

The chain joins TRBV7-9 to TRBJ1-2; D ambiguous. V was trimmed by 5 bases and J by 6 bases, leaving 13 bases between them. The CDR3 runs to 13 residues. Germline V gene sequence: CDR1 SEHNR, CDR2 FQNEAQ (reference sequence). The CDR3, as DNA: TGTGCCAGCAGCCCCCCGGAGACGCATGGCTACACCTTC. The encoded protein is CASSPPETHGYTF.

The chain is built from TRBV27 and TRBJ2-7; TRBD2 might be the D (5 bases). The CDR3 is made up of 13 amino acids. Germline V gene lookup returns CDR1 MNHEY and CDR2 SMNVEV (reference sequence). Trimming stripped 0 bases from V and 4 bases from J, with 7 bases between. The CDR3 protein is CASSLSPGYEQYF. DNA for the CDR3: TGTGCCAGCAGTTTATCCCCGGGGTACGAGCAGTACTTC.